What follows is one T cell receptor (beta chain) and its context. This record comes from a study of blood T cell repertoires in COVID-19. Germline-derived CDR1 and CDR2 are MNHEY and SVGAGI. The V and J ends lost 5 bases and 4 bases, in that order; junction bases with no gene match: 5. The CDR3 contains 14 residues. Using immunoSEQ multiplex PCR, the repertoire was profiled, and TCRdb retains in-frame clones only, with some absent. The repertoire holds about 260,000 clones, about 88% seen once, with around 5% in the top ten. This TCR was sampled from a woman aged 55-69 years with COVID-19, enrolled during active disease. Sample: peripheral blood. The rearrangement uses TRBV6-5 and TRBJ2-7; 10 bases align to TRBD1. CDR3 DNA sequence: TGTGCCAGCAGTATTGACAGGGGGCAGTACGAGCAGTACTTC. Its translation is CASSIDRGQYEQYF.